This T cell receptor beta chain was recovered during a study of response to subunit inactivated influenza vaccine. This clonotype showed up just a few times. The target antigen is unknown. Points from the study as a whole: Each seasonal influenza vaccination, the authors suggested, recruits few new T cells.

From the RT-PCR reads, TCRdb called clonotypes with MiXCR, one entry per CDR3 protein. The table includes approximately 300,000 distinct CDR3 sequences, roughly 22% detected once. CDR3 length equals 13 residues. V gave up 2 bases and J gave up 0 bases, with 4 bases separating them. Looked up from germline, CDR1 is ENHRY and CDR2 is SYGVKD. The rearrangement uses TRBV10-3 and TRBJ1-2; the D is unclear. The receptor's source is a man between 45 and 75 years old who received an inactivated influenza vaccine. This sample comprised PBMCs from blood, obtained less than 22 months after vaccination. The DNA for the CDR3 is TGTGCCATCAGTGAGGTGACTAACTATGGCTACACCTTC. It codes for CAISEVTNYGYTF.